This T cell receptor beta chain was recovered during a study of HIV-infected patients and healthy controls. No cell fractionation was done, so the repertoire covers all unsorted peripheral blood T cells. Peripheral blood, 2.5 ml, was drawn for RNA extraction. Reverse transcription used about 500 ng RNA and constant-region primers for alpha and beta. Separate chain-specific third strand synthesis with multiplexing indices produced the alpha and beta libraries. TCRdb reprocessed the 5' RACE reads via MiXCR and lists one record per CDR3 protein. The sample has roughly 8,100 distinct CDR3 sequences; about 7.5% are singletons. This clonotype is medium-sized within its sample. Trimming shortened V by 5 bases and J by 4 bases, and 14 bases separated the two germline ends. The CDR3 is 14 amino acids. Germline values: CDR1 SQVTM, CDR2 ANQGSEA.

Sequencing used blood, obtained before antiretroviral therapy. The chain couples TRBV29-1 to TRBJ1-4, with a tentative D call TRBD1 (5 bases). The source of this sequence is an adult with HIV infection. CDR3 DNA: TGCAGCGTTACCCACGGGGCAGGTAATGAAAAACTGTTTTTT. This encodes CSVTHGAGNEKLFF.